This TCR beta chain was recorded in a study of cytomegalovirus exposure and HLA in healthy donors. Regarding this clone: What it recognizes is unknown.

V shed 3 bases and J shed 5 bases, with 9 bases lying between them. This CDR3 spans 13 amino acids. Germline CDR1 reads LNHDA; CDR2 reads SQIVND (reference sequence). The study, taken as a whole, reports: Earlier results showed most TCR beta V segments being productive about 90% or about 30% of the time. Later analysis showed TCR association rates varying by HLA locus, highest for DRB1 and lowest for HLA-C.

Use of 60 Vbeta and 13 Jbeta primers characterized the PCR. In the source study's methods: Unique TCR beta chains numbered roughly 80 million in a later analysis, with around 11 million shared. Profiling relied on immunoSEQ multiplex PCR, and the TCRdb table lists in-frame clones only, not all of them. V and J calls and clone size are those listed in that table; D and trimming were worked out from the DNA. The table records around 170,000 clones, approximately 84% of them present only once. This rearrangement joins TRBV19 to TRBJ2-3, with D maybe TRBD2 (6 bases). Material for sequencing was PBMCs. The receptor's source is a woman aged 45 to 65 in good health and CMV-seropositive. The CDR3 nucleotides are TGTGCCAGTAGTATCCTGGGAGGAGATACGCAGTATTTT. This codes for CASSILGGDTQYF.